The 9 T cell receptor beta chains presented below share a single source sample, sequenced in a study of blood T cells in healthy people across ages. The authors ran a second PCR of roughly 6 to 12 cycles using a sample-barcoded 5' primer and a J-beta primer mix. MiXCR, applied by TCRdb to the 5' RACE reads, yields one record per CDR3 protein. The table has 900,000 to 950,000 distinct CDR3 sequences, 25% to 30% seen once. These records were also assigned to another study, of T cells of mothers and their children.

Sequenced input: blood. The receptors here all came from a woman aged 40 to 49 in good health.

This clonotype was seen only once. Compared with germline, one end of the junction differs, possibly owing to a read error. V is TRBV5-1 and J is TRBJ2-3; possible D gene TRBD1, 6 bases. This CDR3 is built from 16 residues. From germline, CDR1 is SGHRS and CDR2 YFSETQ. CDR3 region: CASSLEGQSLTETQYF. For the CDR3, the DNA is TGCGCCAGCAGCTTGGAAGGACAGAGCCTCACAGAAACGCAGTATTTT.

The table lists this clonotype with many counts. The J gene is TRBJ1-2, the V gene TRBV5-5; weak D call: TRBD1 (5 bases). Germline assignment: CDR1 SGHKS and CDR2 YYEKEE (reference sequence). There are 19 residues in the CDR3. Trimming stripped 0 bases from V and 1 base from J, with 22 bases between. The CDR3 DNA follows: TGTGCCAGCAGCTTGGAGGGGCTCAGATCACCCCGGATTAACTATGGCTACACCTTC. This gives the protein CASSLEGLRSPRINYGYTF. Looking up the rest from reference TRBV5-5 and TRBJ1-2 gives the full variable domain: DAGVTQSPTHLIKTRGQQVTLRCSPISGHKSVSWYQQVLGQGPQFIFQYYEKEERGRGNFPDRFSARQFPNYSSELNVNALLLGDSALYLCASSLEGLRSPRINYGYTFGSGTRLTVV.

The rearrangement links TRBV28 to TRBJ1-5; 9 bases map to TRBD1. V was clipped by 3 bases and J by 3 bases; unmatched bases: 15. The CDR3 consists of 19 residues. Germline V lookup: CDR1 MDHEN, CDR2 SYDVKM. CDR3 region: CASSFLLTLQGAFNQPQHF. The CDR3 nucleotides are TGTGCCAGCAGTTTCCTACTAACTTTACAGGGGGCGTTCAATCAGCCCCAGCATTTT.

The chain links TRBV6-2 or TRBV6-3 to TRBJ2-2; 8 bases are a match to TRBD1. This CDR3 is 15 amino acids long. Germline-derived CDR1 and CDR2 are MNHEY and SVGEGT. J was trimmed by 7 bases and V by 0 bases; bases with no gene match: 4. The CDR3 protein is CASSYSSGGIGELFF. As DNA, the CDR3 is TGTGCCAGCAGTTACTCCTCAGGGGGCATCGGGGAGCTGTTTTTT.

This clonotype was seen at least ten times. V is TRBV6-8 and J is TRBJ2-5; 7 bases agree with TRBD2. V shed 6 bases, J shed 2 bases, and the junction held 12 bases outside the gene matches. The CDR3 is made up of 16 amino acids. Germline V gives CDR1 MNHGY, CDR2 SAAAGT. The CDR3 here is CASSPFVLAVQETQYF. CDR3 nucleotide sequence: TGTGCCAGCAGCCCCTTCGTGCTAGCGGTTCAAGAGACCCAGTACTTC.

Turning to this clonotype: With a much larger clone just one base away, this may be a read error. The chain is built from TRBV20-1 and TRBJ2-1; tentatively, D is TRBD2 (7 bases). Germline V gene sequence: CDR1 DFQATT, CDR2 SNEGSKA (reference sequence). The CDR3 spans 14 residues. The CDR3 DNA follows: TGCAGTACTAGAGATAGGGGGGGGGGCATAGAGCAGTTCTTC. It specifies CSTRDRGGGIEQFF.

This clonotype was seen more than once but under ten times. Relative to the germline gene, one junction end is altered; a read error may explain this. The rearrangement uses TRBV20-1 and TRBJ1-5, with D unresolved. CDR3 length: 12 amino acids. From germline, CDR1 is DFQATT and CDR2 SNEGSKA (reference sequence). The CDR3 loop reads CSAQGFDHPQHF. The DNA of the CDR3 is TGCAGTGCTCAAGGTTTCGATCACCCCCAGCATTTT.

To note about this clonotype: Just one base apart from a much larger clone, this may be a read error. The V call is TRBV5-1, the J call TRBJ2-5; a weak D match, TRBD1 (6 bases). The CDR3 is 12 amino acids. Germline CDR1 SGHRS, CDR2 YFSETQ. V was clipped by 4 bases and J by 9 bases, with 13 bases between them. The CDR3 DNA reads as TGCGCCAGCAGCGTAACAGACAGGTCCCAGTACTTC. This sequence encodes CASSVTDRSQYF. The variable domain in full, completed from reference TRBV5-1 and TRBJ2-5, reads KAGVTQTPRYLIKTRGQQVTLSCSPISGHRSVSWYQQTPGQGLQFLFEYFSETQRNKGNFPGRFSGRQFSNSRSEMNVSTLELGDSALYLCASSVTDRSQYFGPGTRLLVL.

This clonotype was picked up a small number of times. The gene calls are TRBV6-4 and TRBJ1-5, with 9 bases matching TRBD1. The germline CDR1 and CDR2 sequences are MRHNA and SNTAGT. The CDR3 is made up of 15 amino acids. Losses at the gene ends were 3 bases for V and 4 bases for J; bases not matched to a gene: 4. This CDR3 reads CASSDRDRENQPQHF. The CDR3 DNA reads TGTGCCAGCAGTGATAGGGACAGGGAAAATCAGCCCCAGCATTTT.